This is a list of T cell receptor beta chains from one sample in a study of identifying expanded T cells in peripheral blood. Measured with immunoSEQ multiplex PCR; TCRdb has only the in-frame clones, and not every one. The table lists 100,000 to 150,000 clones, roughly 82% of them singletons. The specimen was blood. Receptors originate from a person aged 18 to 75 in good health. The CDR3 runs from the conserved cysteine through the conserved F or W. The D gene is left open where the match is weak. Expanded clones get a size class; other rows say once, few or many, or leave the size out.

11	-	TRBV20-1	TRBJ2-7	-	CSAQGVHEQYF	TGCAGTGCGCAGGGAGTCCACGAGCAGTACTTC
14	-	TRBV11-2	TRBJ1-2	-	CASSLIGADYGYTF	TGTGCCAGCAGCTTAATAGGGGCAGACTATGGCTACACCTTC
12	-	TRBV19	TRBJ1-2	-	CASSIGAGGYTF	TGTGCCAGTAGTATAGGAGCGGGCGGCTACACCTTC
14	-	TRBV5-6	TRBJ1-2	-	CASSPPGTYYGYTF	TGTGCCAGCAGCCCCCCCGGGACATATTATGGCTACACCTTC
14	TRBD1	TRBV30	TRBJ2-3	-	CAWRDRGLTDTQYF	TGTGCCTGGCGAGACAGGGGGCTCACAGATACGCAGTATTTT
13	-	TRBV7-2	TRBJ1-2	-	CASSSRVNYGYTF	TGTGCCAGCAGCTCTAGGGTTAACTATGGCTACACCTTC
19	TRBD1	TRBV5-1	TRBJ2-6	-	CASTLSSGQGGFGANVLTF	TGCGCCAGCACCTTGTCATCGGGACAGGGAGGTTTCGGGGCCAACGTCCTGACTTTC
15	-	TRBV7-2	TRBJ1-5	-	CASSLVDRGYQPQHF	TGTGCCAGCAGCTTAGTGGATAGGGGGTATCAGCCCCAGCATTTT
13	-	TRBV7-8	TRBJ1-2	-	CASSLEQGGGYTF	TGTGCCAGCAGCTTAGAACAGGGAGGTGGCTACACCTTC
19	TRBD2	TRBV7-6	TRBJ2-7	-	CASSLGGGTSGGPPYEQYF	TGTGCCAGCAGCTTAGGAGGTGGGACTAGCGGGGGGCCTCCCTACGAGCAGTACTTC
14	-	TRBV7-9	TRBJ2-3	-	CASTFGRATDTQYF	TGTGCCAGCACCTTTGGGAGAGCCACAGATACGCAGTATTTT
14	-	TRBV7-9	TRBJ1-1	-	CASSPWGGDTEAFF	TGTGCCAGCAGCCCATGGGGGGGGGACACTGAAGCTTTCTTT
16	TRBD1	TRBV9	TRBJ2-7	-	CASSVDRGSKTYEQYF	TGTGCCAGCAGCGTAGACAGGGGCAGTAAGACCTACGAGCAGTACTTC
14	-	TRBV7-9	TRBJ2-1	-	CASSLVAPGNEQFF	TGTGCCAGCAGCTTGGTAGCCCCAGGCAATGAGCAGTTCTTC
15	TRBD1	TRBV7-2	TRBJ1-1	few	CASSPFLGTGAEAFF	TGTGCCAGCAGCCCATTTCTCGGGACAGGGGCTGAAGCTTTCTTT
14	-	TRBV5-1	TRBJ2-1	-	CASSLNPGVNEQFF	TGCGCCAGCAGCTTGAACCCCGGGGTCAATGAGCAGTTCTTC
16	TRBD2	TRBV10-3	TRBJ2-1	-	CAISDRTTSGGYEQFF	TGTGCCATCAGTGACCGCACGACTAGCGGGGGGTATGAGCAGTTCTTC
16	TRBD2	TRBV5-1	TRBJ2-3	few	CASSPAGGGDTDTQYF	TGCGCCAGCAGCCCCGCTGGCGGGGGGGACACAGATACGCAGTATTTT
15	-	TRBV7-6	TRBJ2-3	-	CASSLETARGNTQYF	TGTGCCAGCAGCTTAGAGACCGCCCGGGGAAATACGCAGTATTTT
12	-	TRBV29-1	TRBJ1-2	few	CSVGGMRYGYTF	TGCAGCGTTGGTGGAATGAGATATGGCTACACCTTC
14	-	TRBV18	TRBJ1-3	-	CASSPPGRRNTIYF	TGTGCCAGCTCACCACCTGGACGGCGAAACACCATATATTTT
15	TRBD1	TRBV11-3	TRBJ2-1	-	CASSLGQGLYNEQFF	TGTGCCAGCAGCTTAGGACAGGGGCTATACAATGAGCAGTTCTTC
14	-	TRBV28	TRBJ1-5	-	CASSSLQGNQPQHF	TGTGCCAGCAGTAGTTTACAGGGCAATCAGCCCCAGCATTTT
15	TRBD2	TRBV4-3	TRBJ2-1	once	CASSQVGRGGNEQFF	TGCGCCAGCAGCCAAGTTGGGCGGGGGGGAAATGAGCAGTTCTTC
17	TRBD1	TRBV7-2	TRBJ2-3	few	CASSLVPTGAYADTQYF	TGTGCCAGCAGCTTAGTTCCGACAGGGGCGTATGCGGATACGCAGTATTTT
14	TRBD2	TRBV2	TRBJ2-7	-	CASLTGTSVYEQYF	TGTGCCAGTTTGACCGGGACTAGCGTGTACGAGCAGTACTTC
17	TRBD1	TRBV30	TRBJ1-6	-	CAWSVGWGQAQNSPLHF	TGTGCCTGGAGTGTCGGATGGGGACAGGCGCAAAATTCACCCCTCCACTTT
14	TRBD1	TRBV2	TRBJ1-1	-	CASSVRTGDTEAFF	TGTGCCAGCAGTGTAAGGACAGGGGACACTGAAGCTTTCTTT
14	-	TRBV19	TRBJ1-2	-	CASSRSGANYGYTF	TGTGCCAGTAGCAGATCAGGAGCTAACTATGGCTACACCTTC
15	-	TRBV5-1	TRBJ2-1	-	CASSSLDNSYNEQFF	TGCGCCAGCAGCTCCCTCGACAACTCCTACAATGAGCAGTTCTTC
15	-	TRBV4-3	TRBJ2-7	-	CASSHSGTGSYEQYF	TGCGCCAGCAGCCATTCCGGGACGGGGTCCTACGAGCAGTACTTC
15	-	TRBV9	TRBJ2-3	-	CASSVGGSITDTQYF	TGTGCCAGCAGCGTAGGGGGGTCTATCACAGATACGCAGTATTTT
11	-	TRBV7-9	TRBJ1-2	-	CASSPGPTLTF	TGTGCCAGCAGCCCCGGACCCACCCTCACCTTC
14	TRBD1	TRBV6-5	TRBJ1-2	-	CASSPGQALYGYTF	TGTGCCAGCAGTCCAGGACAGGCGCTCTATGGCTACACCTTC
14	TRBD1	TRBV10-3	TRBJ2-7	once	CAISEFDRGYEQYF	TGTGCCATCAGTGAGTTCGACAGGGGGTACGAGCAGTACTTC
14	-	TRBV30	TRBJ1-3	-	CAWLRARSGNTIYF	TGTGCCTGGTTGCGGGCTCGCTCCGGAAACACCATATATTTT
14	-	TRBV6-1	TRBJ2-4	many	CASSQSITENIQYF	TGTGCCAGCAGCCAATCTATCACAGAAAACATTCAGTACTTC
14	-	TRBV7-2	TRBJ1-4	once	CASSLEWGDEKLFF	TGTGCCAGCAGCTTAGAGTGGGGAGATGAAAAACTGTTTTTT
15	-	TRBV29-1	TRBJ1-3	-	CSVSYLGRSGNTIYF	TGCAGCGTCTCCTATCTCGGTCGCTCTGGAAACACCATATATTTT
16	-	TRBV11-2	TRBJ2-5	-	CASSLALLGGQETQYF	TGTGCCAGCAGCTTAGCCCTTTTGGGGGGACAAGAGACCCAGTACTTC
13	-	TRBV29-1	TRBJ1-1	-	CSASGLANTEAFF	TGCAGCGCTTCAGGTTTAGCTAACACTGAAGCTTTCTTT
15	-	TRBV14	TRBJ2-1	-	CASSPGSGSYNEQFF	TGTGCCAGCAGCCCAGGGTCGGGCTCCTACAATGAGCAGTTCTTC
14	-	TRBV2	TRBJ1-5	-	CASSEAAANQPQHF	TGTGCCAGCAGTGAAGCCGCAGCTAATCAGCCCCAGCATTTT
12	-	TRBV27	TRBJ1-6	once	CASSPSSSPLHF	TGTGCCAGCAGTCCATCAAGTTCACCCCTCCACTTT
14	TRBD1	TRBV5-1	TRBJ1-1	-	CASSKDRPVTEAFF	TGCGCCAGCAGCAAGGACAGGCCCGTGACTGAAGCTTTCTTT
14	TRBD1	TRBV5-6	TRBJ1-3	-	CASSLDRAGNTIYF	TGTGCCAGCAGCCTTGACAGGGCTGGAAACACCATATATTTT
14	-	TRBV15	TRBJ2-3	-	CATSRDGGPDTQYF	TGTGCCACCAGCAGAGATGGGGGACCAGATACGCAGTATTTT
13	-	TRBV5-6	TRBJ2-7	-	CASSLAGKYEQYF	TGTGCCAGCAGCTTGGCAGGCAAGTACGAGCAGTACTTC
15	TRBD1	TRBV18	TRBJ1-6	few	CASSLTGGVGSPLHF	TGTGCCAGCTCACTGACAGGGGGCGTGGGTTCACCCCTCCACTTT